One sample yielded the 28 T cell receptor beta chains listed below, sequenced in a study of T cell responses to AZD1222 COVID-19 vaccine. Profiling relied on immunoSEQ multiplex PCR, and the TCRdb table lists in-frame clones only, not all of them. The table records approximately 110,000 clones, roughly 87% of them present only once. The sequencing here drew on peripheral blood, taken on day 0 of AZD1222 vaccination. These TCRs come from an adult in good health.

V usage is TRBV7-9 and J usage is TRBJ2-7, with no clear D. V dropped 1 base and J dropped 3 bases, with 10 bases sitting between them. The CDR3 extends over 14 amino acids. Looked up from germline, CDR1 is SEHNR and CDR2 is FQNEAQ (reference sequence). The DNA for the CDR3 is TGTGCCAGCAGCTTAGTCAACCGGGTCTACGAGCAGTACTTC. This translates into CASSLVNRVYEQYF.

This clone was detected only once. The V and J genes are TRBV7-3 and TRBJ1-2; possible D gene TRBD1, 5 bases. Trimming left V 3 bases short and J 4 bases short, with 9 bases between. Germline CDR1 SGHTA, CDR2 FQGTGA. The CDR3 sequence is 13 residues long. CDR3 amino acids: CASSFTGFYGYTF. Written as DNA, the CDR3 is TGTGCCAGCAGCTTCACAGGATTCTATGGCTACACCTTC.

This sequence joins TRBV11-2 and TRBJ2-5; possibly TRBD1 or TRBD2 for D (7 bases each). V was trimmed by 5 bases and J by 5 bases, leaving 27 bases between them. CDR3 length: 18 residues. CDR1 and CDR2 from the germline V gene are SGHAT and FQNNGV. The CDR3 nucleotides are TGTGCCAGCAGCCCCTGGGCGGGGGACAGAGGTGATGGGGAGACCCAGTACTTC. It translates to CASSPWAGDRGDGETQYF.

The chain recombines TRBV27 with TRBJ2-1; perhaps TRBD2 as D (6 bases). Trimming left V 4 bases short and J 8 bases short, with 18 bases between. The CDR3 totals 15 residues. The germline gives CDR1 MNHEY, CDR2 SMNVEV (reference sequence). CDR3 region: CASSSGTTREDEQFF. CDR3 nucleotides: TGTGCCAGCAGTTCAGGGACCACTAGGGAGGATGAGCAGTTCTTC.

This rearrangement joins TRBV2 to TRBJ1-1; D remains ambiguous. Germline V CDR1 and CDR2: SNHLY, FYNNEI. Trimming shortened V by 7 bases and J by 3 bases, and 15 bases separated the two germline ends. This CDR3 spans 14 amino acids. CDR3 in DNA: TGTGCCAGCACGGCCGAGAATGCTTACACTGAAGCTTTCTTT. Translation gives CASTAENAYTEAFF.

The gene calls are TRBV18 and TRBJ2-5; TRBD2 matches 7 bases. The V and J ends lost 3 bases and 4 bases, in that order; junction bases with no gene match: 8. CDR3 size: 15 residues. Germline assignment: CDR1 KGHSH and CDR2 LQKENI. The CDR3 here is CASSPRGGEGETQYF. The CDR3, as DNA: TGTGCCAGCTCACCTCGCGGGGGTGAGGGAGAGACCCAGTACTTC. Full variable domain (remainder filled in from reference TRBV18 and TRBJ2-5): NAGVMQNPRHLVRRRGQEARLRCSPMKGHSHVYWYRQLPEEGLKFMVYLQKENIIDESGMPKERFSAEFPKEGPSILRIQQVVRGDSAAYFCASSPRGGEGETQYFGPGTRLLVL.

The chain recombines TRBV11-2 with TRBJ2-1, with 7 bases matching TRBD2. V was pared by 8 bases and J by 3 bases, with 7 bases of the junction left unmatched. Per the germline V gene, CDR1 is SGHAT and CDR2 is FQNNGV. This CDR3 region has 14 residues. CDR3 sequence reads: CASERGSLYNEQFF. The CDR3 DNA is TGTGCCAGCGAGCGGGGATCACTCTACAATGAGCAGTTCTTC.

J is TRBJ2-2 and V is TRBV5-6, with 9 bases identical to TRBD2. Trimming took 4 bases from V and 1 from J; bases not matched to a gene: 5. CDR1 is SGHDT, CDR2 YYEEEE, per germline. The CDR3 is made up of 16 amino acids. Here the CDR3 reads CASSQMTSGNTGELFF. CDR3 nucleotides: TGTGCCAGCAGCCAAATGACTAGCGGGAACACCGGGGAGCTGTTTTTT.

V usage is TRBV4-1 and J usage is TRBJ2-7; TRBD2 might be the D (6 bases). V lost 0 bases and J lost 4, with 10 bases in between. CDR1 is MGHRA, CDR2 YSYEKL, per germline. The CDR3 spans 14 residues. CDR3 in amino acids: CASSQDRGTYEQYF. The CDR3, as DNA: TGCGCCAGCAGCCAAGATCGTGGGACTTACGAGCAGTACTTC.

The chain recombines TRBV11-3 with TRBJ1-1; D is undetermined. V gave up 1 base and J gave up 11 bases, with 11 bases separating them. This CDR3 spans 12 amino acids. Germline values: CDR1 SGHNT, CDR2 YENEEA. The CDR3 DNA sequence: TGTGCCAGCAGCTTAGGGTCACCGGCGGCTTTCTTT. The encoded protein is CASSLGSPAAFF.

J is TRBJ2-7 and V is TRBV28; D remains unclear. The CDR3 loop spans 15 amino acids. The germline V and J ends were trimmed by 3 bases and 6 bases, with 18 bases remaining between them. Per the germline V gene, CDR1 is MDHEN and CDR2 is SYDVKM. In DNA, the CDR3 is TGTGCCAGCAGTTTCCTCCTGGGTTCCGCGAGCGAGCAGTACTTC. This codes for CASSFLLGSASEQYF.

V and J are TRBV9 and TRBJ2-7; 7 positions match TRBD2. V was pared by 4 bases and J by 2 bases, with 9 bases of the junction left unmatched. The CDR3 is made up of 15 amino acids. Germline CDR1 reads SGDLS; CDR2 reads YYNGEE. CDR3 residues: CASSPGEGRTYEQYF. CDR3 DNA: TGTGCCAGCAGCCCGGGGGAGGGGCGAACCTACGAGCAGTACTTC.

The J gene is TRBJ2-1, the V gene TRBV27, with 8 bases matching TRBD2. J was trimmed by 5 bases and V by 6 bases; bases with no gene match: 6. This CDR3 comprises 14 residues. The germline CDR1 and CDR2 sequences are MNHEY and SMNVEV (reference sequence). CDR3 protein: CASRPGGVNNEQFF. The CDR3 region has the DNA TGTGCCAGCAGACCGGGAGGGGTAAACAATGAGCAGTTCTTC.

This clone was counted a single time. The chain combines TRBV6-2 or TRBV6-3 with TRBJ2-5, with D perhaps being TRBD1 or TRBD2 (7 bases each). V lost 6 bases and J 10 bases, leaving 24 bases between the germline ends. The CDR3 covers 15 residues. The V gene's germline CDR1 is MNHEY and CDR2 SVGEGT. The CDR3 DNA reads as TGTGCCAGCAGCGCGACAGGGAGGGGGCCTGGGCGCCAGTACTTC. Amino acids: CASSATGRGPGRQYF.

The rearrangement links TRBV11-3 to TRBJ2-3; TRBD2 matches at 12 bases. V trimming: 5 bases; J trimming: 6 bases; junction bases outside the gene matches: 12. This CDR3 region has 17 residues. Germline CDR1 and CDR2: SGHNT and YENEEA. In DNA, the CDR3 is TGTGCCAGCAGCGCCAGACTAGCGGGAGTTCAAGTTGATACGCAGTATTTT. As protein: CASSARLAGVQVDTQYF.

This chain links TRBV7-3 with TRBJ2-1, with D possibly matching TRBD2 (5 bases). V lost 1 base to trimming and J lost 7 bases, with 8 bases between them. Germline V gene sequence: CDR1 SGHTA, CDR2 FQGTGA. The CDR3 is 13 amino acids. This chain's CDR3 is CASSLNPGNEQFF. CDR3 in DNA: TGTGCCAGCAGCTTAAACCCGGGGAATGAGCAGTTCTTC.

This sequence joins TRBV5-6 and TRBJ1-3, with TRBD1 matching 8 bases. Per the germline V gene, CDR1 is SGHDT and CDR2 is YYEEEE. The V segment lost 5 bases and the J segment 3 bases; nucleotides outside the gene matches: 4. The CDR3 sequence is 14 residues long. The CDR3 loop is CASSSGTGGNTIYF. In DNA, the CDR3 is TGTGCCAGCAGTAGTGGGACAGGTGGAAACACCATATATTTT.

This rearrangement joins TRBV6-5 to TRBJ2-7, with TRBD2 matching 8 bases. The germline V gene encodes CDR1 MNHEY and CDR2 SVGAGI. The CDR3 totals 14 residues. Trimming removed 6 bases from V and 0 bases from J; junction bases left unmatched: 4. The CDR3 coding sequence is TGTGCCAGCAGGCTAGCGGGCCGCTCCTACGAGCAGTACTTC. Amino acids: CASRLAGRSYEQYF.

J is TRBJ1-2 and V is TRBV4-1; D is undetermined. The CDR3 consists of 14 residues. Looked up from germline, CDR1 is MGHRA and CDR2 is YSYEKL. The ends were cut back, 1 base at V and 8 bases at J, with 14 bases in the middle. The CDR3 DNA is TGCGCCAGCAGCCAAGCGCAGGACCTCGGGGGCTACACCTTC. Translated: CASSQAQDLGGYTF.

The chain employs TRBV12-3 or TRBV12-4 and TRBJ1-2; D is possibly TRBD1 (6 bases). The CDR3 extends over 11 amino acids. V dropped 6 bases and J dropped 7 bases, with 9 bases sitting between them. CDR3 loop: CASRRDTGYTF. CDR3 in DNA: TGTGCCAGCAGAAGGGACACTGGCTACACCTTC.

The chain couples TRBV19 to TRBJ2-7; D possibly corresponds to TRBD1 (6 bases). V was cut by 6 bases and J by 0 bases, with 12 bases left in between. There are 14 residues in the CDR3. Germline loops: CDR1 LNHDA, CDR2 SQIVND (reference sequence). This chain's CDR3 is CASSLTGFSYEQYF. The DNA for the CDR3 is TGTGCCAGTAGCCTGACAGGCTTCTCCTACGAGCAGTACTTC.

Here the CDR3 DNA reads TGTGCCAGCAGCTTAGGGGCTAGCGGGAGGTCGGTGCAGTTCTTC. It yields the protein CASSLGASGRSVQFF. V usage is TRBV11-2 and J usage is TRBJ2-1; TRBD2 aligns across 11 bases. Germline CDR1 reads SGHAT; CDR2 reads FQNNGV. V shed 1 base, J shed 12 bases, and the junction held 8 bases outside the gene matches. This CDR3 is built from 15 residues.

The CDR3 sequence is CASSLGSSTDTQYF. CDR3 DNA sequence: TGTGCCAGCAGCTTAGGGTCCAGCACAGATACGCAGTATTTT. This sequence joins TRBV11-3 and TRBJ2-3, with no clear D. The CDR3 is 14 amino acids. Germline V gives CDR1 SGHNT, CDR2 YENEEA. V dropped 1 base and J dropped 0 bases, with 5 bases sitting between them.

Worth noting for this clone: The germline gene is not matched at one end of the junction; a read error may be the cause. The rearrangement links TRBV3-1 (or the pseudogene TRBV3-2) to TRBJ2-1; 9 bases are a match to TRBD2. The germline V gene encodes CDR1 LGHDT and CDR2 YNNKEL (reference sequence). The CDR3 extends over 14 amino acids. CDR3 sequence reads: CASSQRGGRNERFF. In DNA, the CDR3 is TGTGCCAGCAGCCAGCGGGGGGGCCGAAATGAGCGGTTCTTC.

V usage is TRBV3-1 (or the pseudogene TRBV3-2) and J usage is TRBJ2-2, with D possibly being TRBD1 or TRBD2 (5 bases each). The germline V gene has CDR1 LGHDT and CDR2 YNNKEL (reference sequence). The CDR3 is 16 residues long. The V and J ends lost 3 bases and 0 bases respectively, with 11 bases between them. The CDR3 region is CASSQGEGANTGELFF. Here the CDR3 DNA reads TGTGCCAGCAGCCAGGGGGAAGGAGCGAACACCGGGGAGCTGTTTTTT.

This clone was recorded a few times. J is TRBJ2-3 and V is TRBV6-4; 13 bases line up with TRBD2. The CDR3 spans 15 residues. The J segment lost 5 bases and the V segment lost 4 bases, leaving 3 bases of the junction unmatched. Germline CDR1 reads MRHNA; CDR2 reads SNTAGT. DNA of the CDR3: TGTGCCAGCAGTGGAACTAGCGGGGGGGTAGATACGCAGTATTTT. Translating gives CASSGTSGGVDTQYF.

The gene calls are TRBV5-1 and TRBJ2-7; 8 bases agree with TRBD1. CDR1 and CDR2 from the germline V gene are SGHRS and YFSETQ. Losses at the gene ends were 4 bases for V and 3 bases for J; bases not matched to a gene: 9. This CDR3 has 15 amino acids. Here the CDR3 DNA reads TGCGCCAGCAGCCCATGGACAGGGTCAAACTACGAGCAGTACTTC. It translates to CASSPWTGSNYEQYF.

The V and J genes are TRBV4-3 and TRBJ2-5, with D perhaps assigned TRBD1 or TRBD2 (5 bases each). The CDR3 covers 16 residues. Germline V gives CDR1 LGHNA, CDR2 YSLEER. V lost 3 bases to trimming and J lost 1 base, with 15 bases between them. DNA for the CDR3: TGCGCCAGCAGCCAGAGCCCCGGGACGGCCCAAGAGACCCAGTACTTC. It specifies CASSQSPGTAQETQYF.